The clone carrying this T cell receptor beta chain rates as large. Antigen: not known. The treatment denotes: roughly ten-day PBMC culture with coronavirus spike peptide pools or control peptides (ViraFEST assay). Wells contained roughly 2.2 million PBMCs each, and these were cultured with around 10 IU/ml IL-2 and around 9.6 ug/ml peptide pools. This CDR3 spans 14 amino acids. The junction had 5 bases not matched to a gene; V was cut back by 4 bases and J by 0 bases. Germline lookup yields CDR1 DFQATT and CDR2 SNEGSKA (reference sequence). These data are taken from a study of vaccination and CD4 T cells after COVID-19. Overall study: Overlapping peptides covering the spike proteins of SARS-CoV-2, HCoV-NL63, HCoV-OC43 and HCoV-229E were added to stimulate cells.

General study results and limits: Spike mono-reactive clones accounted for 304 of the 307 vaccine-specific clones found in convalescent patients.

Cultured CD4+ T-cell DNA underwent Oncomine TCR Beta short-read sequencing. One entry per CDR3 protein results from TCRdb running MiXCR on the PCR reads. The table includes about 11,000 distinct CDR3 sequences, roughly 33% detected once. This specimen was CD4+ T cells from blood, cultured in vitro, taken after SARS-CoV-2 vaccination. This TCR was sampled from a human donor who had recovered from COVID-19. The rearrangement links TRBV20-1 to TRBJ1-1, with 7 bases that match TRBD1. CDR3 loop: CSAIGGIMNTEAFF. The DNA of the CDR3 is TGCAGTGCTATAGGGGGCATAATGAACACTGAAGCTTTCTTT.